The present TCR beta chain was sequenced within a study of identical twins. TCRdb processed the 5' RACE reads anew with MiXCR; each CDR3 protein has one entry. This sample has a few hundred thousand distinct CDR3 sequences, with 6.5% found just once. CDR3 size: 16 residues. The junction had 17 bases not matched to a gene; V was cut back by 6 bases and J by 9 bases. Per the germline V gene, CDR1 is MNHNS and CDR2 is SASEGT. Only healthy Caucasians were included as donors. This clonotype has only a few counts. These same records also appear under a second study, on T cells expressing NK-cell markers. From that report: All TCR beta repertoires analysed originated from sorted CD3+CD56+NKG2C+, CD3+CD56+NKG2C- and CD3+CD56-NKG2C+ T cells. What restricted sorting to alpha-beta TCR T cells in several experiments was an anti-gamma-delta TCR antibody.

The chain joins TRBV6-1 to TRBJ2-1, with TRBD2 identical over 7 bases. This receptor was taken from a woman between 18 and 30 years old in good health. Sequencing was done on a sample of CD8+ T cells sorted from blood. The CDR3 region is CASRPELARRAGEQFF. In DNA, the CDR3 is TGTGCCAGCAGGCCTGAACTAGCGCGCCGGGCGGGTGAGCAGTTCTTC.